These 28 T cell receptor beta chains share one sample of origin, sequenced in a study of OX40 agonist ivuxolimab in advanced cancers. Library preparation employed the immunoSEQ multiplex PCR assay. Sourced from immuneACCESS, this table was stored by TCRdb with only in-frame sequences that have V and J called. A share of the clones is absent; for the studies checked, an unresolved V gene accounts for under half, and the remainder has no known explanation. In all, the sample holds more than 85,000 clones, and 91% of those were seen once. About 1.6% of the sample rests with the top ten. Material: CD4+ or CD8+ T cells sorted from blood, obtained in a trial of the OX40 agonist ivuxolimab. All receptors derive from an adult with an advanced solid tumor such as melanoma, head and neck, liver or kidney cancer.

A remark on this clone: At one boundary the junction diverges from the germline segment, which might be a read error. The rearrangement joins TRBV29-1 to TRBJ1-3; no clear D. The V gene's germline CDR1 is SQVTM and CDR2 ANQGSEA. The CDR3 runs to 15 residues. CDR3 sequence reads: CSVEDLQTSGDTIYF. DNA for the CDR3: TGCAGCGTTGAAGATCTACAGACTTCTGGAGACACCATATATTTT.

The chain employs TRBV11-3 and TRBJ1-4, with D unresolved. Germline V gene lookup returns CDR1 SGHNT and CDR2 YENEEA. V was pared by 0 bases and J by 10 bases, with 18 bases between. This CDR3 is 16 amino acids long. The CDR3 DNA is TGTGCCAGCAGCTTAGATGGTGGGCAGGACGTACGAAAACTGTTTTTT. It yields the protein CASSLDGGQDVRKLFF. Using reference TRBV11-3 and TRBJ1-4 for the parts outside the CDR3, the full variable domain is EAGVVQSPRYKIIEKKQPVAFWCNPISGHNTLYWYLQNLGQGPELLIRYENEEAVDDSQLPKDRFSAERLKGVDSTLKIQPAELGDSAVYLCASSLDGGQDVRKLFFGSGTQLSVL.

The V call is TRBV7-2, the J call TRBJ1-5, with D tentatively TRBD1 (5 bases). The CDR3 has 15 amino acids. V lost 1 base to trimming and J lost 6 bases, with 13 bases between them. Germline V gene sequence: CDR1 SGHTA, CDR2 FQGNSA. The CDR3 is CASSLVGGVSQPQHF. The CDR3 bases are TGTGCCAGCAGCTTAGTCGGGGGTGTAAGTCAGCCCCAGCATTTT. Full variable domain (missing parts from reference TRBV7-2 and TRBJ1-5): GAGVSQSPSNKVTEKGKDVELRCDPISGHTALYWYRQSLGQGLEFLIYFQGNSAPDKSGLPSDRFSAERTGGSVSTLTIQRTQQEDSAVYLCASSLVGGVSQPQHFGDGTRLSIL.

This clone was observed once. V is TRBV5-1 and J is TRBJ2-1; perhaps TRBD2 as D (5 bases). Germline CDR1 is SGHRS and CDR2 is YFSETQ. The CDR3 runs to 15 residues. V lost 0 bases and J lost 2, with 9 bases in between. CDR3 loop: CASSLGLAPYNEQFF. For the CDR3, the DNA is TGCGCCAGCAGCTTGGGGCTAGCCCCCTACAATGAGCAGTTCTTC.

The chain carries TRBV5-6 and TRBJ2-3, with TRBD1 matching over 10 bases. The ends lost 4 bases at V and 0 bases at J; junction bases unmatched: 2. CDR1 SGHDT and CDR2 YYEEEE come from the germline V gene. The CDR3 covers 15 residues. CDR3 loop: CASSKDRGSTDTQYF. The CDR3 DNA follows: TGTGCCAGCAGCAAGGACAGGGGGAGCACAGATACGCAGTATTTT.

The J gene is TRBJ2-7, the V gene TRBV6-5, with D perhaps matching TRBD2 (6 bases). Trimming removed 5 bases from V and 3 bases from J, with 11 bases in between. This CDR3 spans 13 amino acids. From germline, CDR1 is MNHEY and CDR2 SVGAGI. CDR3 nucleotide sequence: TGTGCCAGCAGTCGGGACTCCAACTACGAGCAGTACTTC. Translated, it gives CASSRDSNYEQYF.

This sequence joins TRBV19 and TRBJ2-5, with 13 bases fitting TRBD2. Trimming removed 1 base from V and 4 bases from J; junction bases left unmatched: 9. Germline assignment: CDR1 LNHDA and CDR2 SQIVND (reference sequence). This CDR3 contains 18 residues. Here the CDR3 DNA reads TGTGCCAGTAGTATAGGGAGGACTAGCGGGAGTTCTGGAGAGACCCAGTACTTC. Encoded protein: CASSIGRTSGSSGETQYF. Full variable domain (rest looked up from reference TRBV19 and TRBJ2-5): DGGITQSPKYLFRKEGQNVTLSCEQNLNHDAMYWYRQDPGQGLRLIYYSQIVNDFQKGDIAEGYSVSREKKESFPLTVTSAQKNPTAFYLCASSIGRTSGSSGETQYFGPGTRLLVL.

J is TRBJ2-2 and V is TRBV6-6; D is undetermined. Germline CDR1 is MNHNY and CDR2 is SVGAGI (reference sequence). Trimming removed 4 bases at V and 6 bases at J, with 9 bases between. The CDR3 runs to 13 residues. The CDR3 DNA reads as TGTGCCAGCAGTTTGCCCTATCCCGGGGAGCTGTTTTTT. The encoded protein is CASSLPYPGELFF.

To note about this clone: One end of the junction is discordant with germline, which a read error may explain. The same CDR3 arises from other DNA sequences in this sample as well. This chain uses TRBV18 with TRBJ1-1; a weak D match, TRBD1 (6 bases). The CDR3 loop spans 14 amino acids. The germline V gene encodes CDR1 KGHSH and CDR2 LQKENI. CDR3 bases: TGTGCCAGCTCTCTACAGGGTATAAACACTGAGGCTTTCTTT. Its translation is CASSLQGINTEAFF.

The chain combines TRBV18 with TRBJ1-6; D is unclear. Trimming cost V 4 bases and J 8 bases, with 9 bases left between them. The CDR3 loop spans 13 amino acids. Germline V gene lookup returns CDR1 KGHSH and CDR2 LQKENI. CDR3 DNA: TGTGCCAGCTCACAGGGTTTGGATTCACCCCTCCACTTT. Translating gives CASSQGLDSPLHF.

This chain links TRBV28 with TRBJ1-1, with no clear D. CDR3 length: 15 residues. The germline V gene has CDR1 MDHEN and CDR2 SYDVKM. Trimming left V 1 base short and J 6 bases short, with 15 bases between. The CDR3 coding sequence is TGTGCCAGCAGTTTATTTTCTTCGGGTACGGCTGAAGCTTTCTTT. It yields the protein CASSLFSSGTAEAFF.

The J gene is TRBJ2-1, the V gene TRBV5-1; TRBD2 matches 10 bases. Germline V gene sequence: CDR1 SGHRS, CDR2 YFSETQ. The CDR3 totals 15 residues. Trimming took 4 bases from V and 2 from J; bases not matched to a gene: 3. The CDR3 bases are TGCGCCAGCAGCCGGACTAGCGGAACCTACAATGAGCAGTTCTTC. Encoded protein: CASSRTSGTYNEQFF.

For the CDR3, the DNA is TGTGCCAGTAGTGTGAGGCGGGAAGACTTCACCGGGGAGCTGTTTTTT. Its protein product is CASSVRREDFTGELFF. The J gene is TRBJ2-2, the V gene TRBV19; TRBD2 might be the D (6 bases). The CDR3 is 16 amino acids. Germline V CDR1 and CDR2: LNHDA, SQIVND (reference sequence). V lost 5 bases and J 4 bases, leaving 17 bases between the germline ends.

This chain links TRBV28 with TRBJ1-3, with 7 bases matching TRBD1. Germline-derived CDR1 and CDR2 are MDHEN and SYDVKM. V gave up 2 bases and J gave up 11 bases; unmatched junction bases: 3. The CDR3 sequence is 12 residues long. The CDR3 coding sequence is TGTGCCAGCAGTTTAGAGACAGGGTCCATATATTTT. It encodes CASSLETGSIYF.

The V gene is TRBV13, the J gene TRBJ1-1; 7 bases are a match to TRBD1. The CDR3 runs 16 residues. With V trimmed by 4 bases and J by 3 bases, 11 bases remained unmatched. Germline V CDR1 and CDR2: PRHDT, FYEKMQ (reference sequence). DNA for the CDR3: TGTGCCAGCAGCTCGACAGGGTGGGGCGGGGACACTGAAGCTTTCTTT. As protein: CASSSTGWGGDTEAFF.

The chain is built from TRBV5-1 and TRBJ2-1; D ambiguous. Germline CDR1 and CDR2: SGHRS and YFSETQ. The CDR3 has 14 residues. V was clipped by 2 bases and J by 8 bases, with 14 bases between them. CDR3 region: CASSFWLVGDEQFF. The CDR3 DNA reads TGCGCCAGCAGCTTTTGGCTAGTCGGCGATGAGCAGTTCTTC.

The chain recombines TRBV2 with TRBJ2-3, with a possible D match to TRBD2 (6 bases). Germline CDR1 reads SNHLY; CDR2 reads FYNNEI. V was shortened by 7 bases and J by 4 bases, with 9 bases between the two germline ends. The CDR3 runs to 12 residues. CDR3 loop: CASTRESDTQYF. The DNA for the CDR3 is TGTGCCAGCACACGGGAGTCAGATACGCAGTATTTT.

The gene calls are TRBV5-8 and TRBJ2-7, with D perhaps assigned TRBD1 or TRBD2 (5 bases each). This CDR3 contains 15 residues. CDR1 and CDR2 from the germline V gene are SGHTS and YDEGEE. Trimming shortened V by 0 bases and J by 7 bases, and 17 bases separated the two germline ends. Written as DNA, the CDR3 is TGTGCCAGCAGCTTGGGTGGGACGGCGGTAGTGGAGCAGTACTTC. It translates to CASSLGGTAVVEQYF.

In this sample, this clone turned up once. The chain uses TRBV4-2 and TRBJ2-4; D gene ambiguous. CDR1 is LGHNA and CDR2 is YNFKEQ in the germline V gene. V gave up 1 base and J gave up 0 bases, with 10 bases separating them. The CDR3 extends over 16 amino acids. This CDR3 is CASSQGDDLAKNIQYF. The CDR3 DNA is TGTGCCAGCAGCCAAGGGGATGATTTAGCCAAAAACATTCAGTACTTC.

The chain carries TRBV5-1 and TRBJ2-3, with TRBD1 matching over 8 bases. Trimming removed 4 bases from V and 2 bases from J; junction bases left unmatched: 12. The CDR3 has 17 amino acids. Per germline, CDR1 SGHRS and CDR2 YFSETQ. Here the CDR3 reads CASSLVGTGSPTDTQYF. The CDR3 bases are TGCGCCAGCAGCCTAGTAGGGACAGGCTCCCCCACAGATACGCAGTATTTT.

The chain recombines TRBV7-2 with TRBJ2-4; TRBD2 agrees at 11 bases. The V gene's germline CDR1 is SGHTA and CDR2 FQGNSA. Trimming cost V 4 bases and J 6 bases; bases outside gene matches: 8. This CDR3 is built from 16 residues. For the CDR3, the DNA is TGTGCCAGCAGCTCGCCCCCCGGACTAGCGGGAAACATTCAGTACTTC. Protein sequence: CASSSPPGLAGNIQYF.

The genes are TRBV7-3 and TRBJ2-7, with D tentatively TRBD2 (6 bases). CDR1 and CDR2 from the germline V gene are SGHTA and FQGTGA. The CDR3 consists of 15 residues. The V end was cut by 2 bases, the J end by 3 bases, with 14 bases between. The CDR3 DNA follows: TGTGCCAGCAGCTTACTTTGGGGGGACCTCTACGAGCAGTACTTC. Its protein product is CASSLLWGDLYEQYF.

The rearrangement links TRBV25-1 to TRBJ2-5; unclear D gene. The V gene's germline CDR1 is MGHDK and CDR2 SYGVNS. The CDR3 has 14 amino acids. V dropped 6 bases and J dropped 1 base, with 12 bases sitting between them. CDR3 protein: CASRRAGIQETQYF. DNA for the CDR3: TGTGCCAGCAGAAGGGCAGGCATCCAAGAGACCCAGTACTTC.

In DNA, the CDR3 is TGCGCCAGCAGCTTTAGCGGGAGGGCCACGGAGACCCAGTACTTC. It translates to CASSFSGRATETQYF. The chain combines TRBV5-1 with TRBJ2-5; 11 bases agree with TRBD2. CDR3 length equals 15 residues. V lost 2 bases and J lost 5; bases outside the gene matches: 5. CDR1 SGHRS and CDR2 YFSETQ come from the germline V gene.

This sequence joins TRBV10-3 and TRBJ2-3, with D maybe TRBD1 (8 bases). Trimming removed 10 bases at V and 1 base at J, with 15 bases between. The CDR3 length is 14 residues. Per germline, CDR1 ENHRY and CDR2 SYGVKD. The CDR3 coding sequence is TGTGCCACCAGGGAGGGACAGGGCACAGATACGCAGTATTTT. Its translation is CATREGQGTDTQYF.

The chain carries TRBV6-1 and TRBJ2-3; no firm D call. Trimming removed 6 bases from V and 0 bases from J, with 4 bases in between. Germline CDR1 reads MNHNS; CDR2 reads SASEGT. The CDR3 spans 12 residues. This CDR3 is CASSLSTDTQYF. The CDR3 region has the DNA TGTGCCAGCAGCTTAAGCACAGATACGCAGTATTTT.

The rearrangement joins TRBV6-4 to TRBJ2-7, with 16 bases fitting TRBD2. The V gene's germline CDR1 is MRHNA and CDR2 SNTAGT. The length of the CDR3 is 13 residues. The V segment lost 11 bases and the J segment 9 bases; nucleotides outside the gene matches: 7. This CDR3 is CAGGTSGREGQYF. The CDR3 nucleotides are TGTGCCGGAGGGACTAGCGGGAGGGAGGGGCAGTACTTC.

The rearrangement links TRBV7-8 to TRBJ2-1, with D maybe TRBD2 (6 bases). The CDR3 is made up of 16 amino acids. The ends were cut back, 1 base at V and 3 bases at J, with 13 bases in the middle. The germline V gene has CDR1 SGHVS and CDR2 FQNEAQ. Here the CDR3 reads CASSLEARTIYNEQFF. The DNA for the CDR3 is TGTGCCAGCAGCTTAGAGGCACGGACTATCTACAATGAGCAGTTCTTC.